These 26 T cell receptor beta chains were all obtained from the same sample, sequenced in a study of human T cells and chemical hapten exposure. MiXCR, run by TCRdb on the RACE reads, gives a single entry per CDR3 protein. The sample shows over 85,000 distinct CDR3 sequences, 9.3% of them seen only once. Time point meaning: patch test 2, 6 weeks after DPC sensitization. Treatment reported: therapeutic diphenylcyclopropenone sensitization with weekly scalp DPC. The sequencing used whole blood, collected in connection with sensitization to the hapten diphenylcyclopropenone (DPC). The origin of the receptors is a woman in her 40s with alopecia areata. Some clones in this sample may be carry-over from other donors' samples.

The table lists this clonotype with many counts. The CDR3 bases are TGTGCCAGCGGAGAACCGCGGGGGGGATATCAGCCCCAGCATTTT. Its protein product is CASGEPRGGYQPQHF. The V and J genes are TRBV6-2 or TRBV6-3 and TRBJ1-5, with a weak D call TRBD1 (5 bases). This CDR3 has 15 amino acids. V lost 8 bases and J 5 bases, leaving 19 bases between the germline ends. The V gene's germline CDR1 is MNHEY and CDR2 SVGEGT.

CDR3 DNA: TGTGCCTGGAGTGAGGGAAATAATGAAAAACTGTTTTTT. Translation gives CAWSEGNNEKLFF. The V gene is TRBV30, the J gene TRBJ1-4; the D is unclear. V was pared by 1 base and J by 4 bases, with 7 bases between. The germline gives CDR1 GTSNPN, CDR2 SVGIG (reference sequence). This CDR3 is 13 amino acids long.

The J gene is TRBJ2-1, the V gene TRBV6-2 or TRBV6-3; a weak D match, TRBD2 (6 bases). Trimming removed 8 bases at V and 9 bases at J, with 11 bases between. Per germline, CDR1 MNHEY and CDR2 SVGEGT. The CDR3 is 11 amino acids. For the CDR3, the DNA is TGTGCCAGCGGGAGGTGGAGTGAGCAGTTCTTC. Encoded protein: CASGRWSEQFF.

This clonotype turned up a few times. The J gene is TRBJ2-7, the V gene TRBV7-2, with 7 positions matching TRBD2. After removal of 3 bases from V and 6 bases from J, the junction contained 8 bases not matched to a gene. The CDR3 is 14 residues long. Per germline, CDR1 SGHTA and CDR2 FQGNSA. Written as DNA, the CDR3 is TGTGCCAGCAGCTTGCGGGAGAGATTATCCGAGCAGTACTTC. Translation: CASSLRERLSEQYF.

The table lists this clonotype with many counts. The J gene is TRBJ1-6, the V gene TRBV7-8; no firm D call. The CDR3 length is 16 residues. The V and J ends lost 4 bases and 8 bases respectively, with 18 bases between them. The V gene's germline CDR1 is SGHVS and CDR2 FQNEAQ. The chain's CDR3 is CASSSTPWGMDSPLHF. As DNA, the CDR3 is TGTGCCAGCAGCTCCACCCCGTGGGGTATGGATTCACCCCTCCACTTT.

The chain carries TRBV6-2 or TRBV6-3 and TRBJ2-4, with 8 bases that match TRBD1. Per germline, CDR1 MNHEY and CDR2 SVGEGT. V trimming: 6 bases; J trimming: 7 bases; junction bases outside the gene matches: 8. CDR3 length: 14 residues. As DNA, the CDR3 is TGTGCCAGCAGCGAGCCACCAGGGGGCAACATTCAGTACTTC. This translates into CASSEPPGGNIQYF.

V is TRBV20-1 and J is TRBJ2-7, with TRBD1 identical over 9 bases. With V trimmed by 4 bases and J by 0 bases, 4 bases remained unmatched. This CDR3 comprises 14 residues. Looked up from germline, CDR1 is DFQATT and CDR2 is SNEGSKA (reference sequence). CDR3 residues: CSATDRGSSYEQYF. For the CDR3, the DNA is TGCAGTGCTACGGACAGGGGATCCTCCTACGAGCAGTACTTC.

This clonotype was recorded many times. The genes are TRBV7-2 and TRBJ2-7; TRBD2 aligns across 7 bases. Germline V CDR1 and CDR2: SGHTA, FQGNSA. This CDR3 has 15 amino acids. V gave up 3 bases and J gave up 1 base; unmatched junction bases: 6. The CDR3 DNA follows: TGTGCCAGCAGCTTCTCCGCGGGGGATTCCTACGAGCAGTACTTC. This sequence encodes CASSFSAGDSYEQYF. Supplemented by reference TRBV7-2 and TRBJ2-7, the full variable domain reads GAGVSQSPSNKVTEKGKDVELRCDPISGHTALYWYRQSLGQGLEFLIYFQGNSAPDKSGLPSDRFSAERTGGSVSTLTIQRTQQEDSAVYLCASSFSAGDSYEQYFGPGTRLTVT.

In its sample, this clonotype was seen many times. V is TRBV7-8 and J is TRBJ1-1, with TRBD1 identical over 12 bases. CDR3 length: 15 amino acids. CDR1 is SGHVS, CDR2 FQNEAQ, per germline. After removal of 6 bases from V and 6 bases from J, the junction contained 8 bases not matched to a gene. DNA for the CDR3: TGTGCCAGCAGACGGGGACAGGGGGCGCCTCCTGAAGCTTTCTTT. Its protein is CASRRGQGAPPEAFF.

V usage is TRBV18 and J usage is TRBJ1-4; D perhaps matches TRBD1 (6 bases). The germline CDR1 and CDR2 sequences are KGHSH and LQKENI. The V gene lost 5 bases and the J gene lost 8 bases, with 18 bases spanning the gap. This CDR3 has 15 residues. DNA for the CDR3: TGTGCCAGCTCAAACACCTACAGGGTAGGCGAAAAACTGTTTTTT. It specifies CASSNTYRVGEKLFF.

This chain uses TRBV5-1 with TRBJ2-3; no firm D call. CDR1 is SGHRS, CDR2 YFSETQ, per germline. The CDR3 length is 14 residues. Trimming removed 4 bases from V and 6 bases from J, with 15 bases in between. The CDR3 nucleotides read TGCGCCAGCAGCATTGGACGGATACTGGATACGCAGTATTTT. Its translation is CASSIGRILDTQYF.

This clonotype occurred many times. V usage is TRBV3-1 and J usage is TRBJ2-7, with 8 bases identical to TRBD2. Germline trimming cut 3 bases from V and 2 bases from J; bases unmatched to any gene: 3. The germline CDR1 and CDR2 sequences are LGHDT and YNNKEL (reference sequence). The CDR3 sequence is 14 residues long. The CDR3 protein is CASSHRTSTYEQYF. CDR3 DNA sequence: TGTGCCAGCAGCCACAGGACTAGCACCTACGAGCAGTACTTC.

A word on this clonotype: Being one base from a much bigger clone, this may be a read error. The missing conserved phenylalanine or tryptophan at the end of this CDR3 makes a read error likely. V gene TRBV20-1 combines with J gene TRBJ2-1, with 7 positions matching TRBD2. CDR1 and CDR2 from the germline V gene are DFQATT and SNEGSKA (reference sequence). The CDR3 length is 14 residues. Losses at the gene ends were 5 bases for V and 9 bases for J; bases not matched to a gene: 13. The CDR3 DNA reads TGCAGTGCTGGCCCAGCGGGACCCAGGGCTGAGCAGTTCTCC. It is translated as CSAGPAGPRAEQFS.

This clonotype was observed many times. V usage is TRBV3-1 and J usage is TRBJ2-3, with D unresolved. The CDR3 extends over 13 amino acids. Trimming pared 3 bases from V and 2 bases from J, leaving 6 bases between. Germline CDR1 reads LGHDT; CDR2 reads YNNKEL (reference sequence). The CDR3 DNA reads as TGTGCCAGCAGCCACGATTTCACAGATACGCAGTATTTT. Translation gives CASSHDFTDTQYF.

This clonotype was found a few times. The chain uses TRBV3-1 and TRBJ2-7; no reliable D call. There are 13 residues in the CDR3. The V and J ends lost 2 bases and 2 bases respectively, with 7 bases between them. CDR1 and CDR2 (germline): LGHDT, YNNKEL (reference sequence). CDR3 sequence: CASSQLGTYEQYF. The DNA for the CDR3 is TGTGCCAGCAGCCAACTCGGAACCTACGAGCAGTACTTC.

This clonotype showed up many times. The gene calls are TRBV27 and TRBJ2-1; TRBD2 matches at 10 bases. Trimming at V came to 6 bases and at J to 7 bases, leaving 12 bases not matched to a gene. CDR3 length: 16 amino acids. The germline V gene encodes CDR1 MNHEY and CDR2 SMNVEV (reference sequence). This chain's CDR3 is CASSRRILAGRNEQFF. The CDR3 bases are TGTGCCAGCAGCCGGAGAATACTAGCGGGAAGGAATGAGCAGTTCTTC.

This clonotype was found many times. The V gene is TRBV6-2 or TRBV6-3, the J gene TRBJ2-7, with unresolved D. Trimming took 4 bases from V and 6 from J, leaving 16 bases between them. The germline V gene encodes CDR1 MNHEY and CDR2 SVGEGT. The CDR3 contains 14 residues. CDR3 amino acids: CASSSYTDVREQYF. The CDR3 nucleotides read TGTGCCAGCAGTTCTTATACGGACGTCCGCGAGCAGTACTTC.

J is TRBJ2-7 and V is TRBV5-5, with 15 nucleotides matching TRBD2. The J segment lost 7 bases and the V segment lost 4 bases, leaving 12 bases of the junction unmatched. The germline V gene has CDR1 SGHKS and CDR2 YYEKEE (reference sequence). The CDR3 spans 17 residues. Written as DNA, the CDR3 is TGTGCCAGCAGCCTGCCGGGACTAGCGGGAGGAGGGGCGGAGCAGTACTTC. The encoded protein is CASSLPGLAGGGAEQYF.

The rearrangement links TRBV18 to TRBJ1-1; 9 bases match TRBD1. The CDR3 is made up of 16 amino acids. V trimming: 6 bases; J trimming: 4 bases; junction bases outside the gene matches: 12. Germline CDR1 and CDR2: KGHSH and LQKENI. This CDR3 is CASSLQALTGGTEAFF. CDR3 in DNA: TGTGCCAGCTCCCTCCAGGCTTTGACAGGGGGCACTGAAGCTTTCTTT.

This clonotype was seen a handful of times. The chain recombines TRBV20-1 with TRBJ1-4; unclear D gene. Germline CDR1 and CDR2: DFQATT and SNEGSKA (reference sequence). The CDR3 covers 15 residues. Trimming took off 0 bases at V and 8 bases at J, with 16 bases between the two ends. Here the CDR3 reads CSARDPSGNGEKLFF. For the CDR3, the DNA is TGCAGTGCTAGAGACCCGTCGGGCAATGGAGAAAAACTGTTTTTT.

This clonotype was recorded a few times. This CDR3 reads CASSFEAPREGNYGYTF. The DNA for the CDR3 is TGTGCCAGCAGTTTCGAAGCACCCAGGGAGGGCAACTATGGCTACACCTTC. The gene calls are TRBV27 and TRBJ1-2, with a weak D call TRBD1 (5 bases). CDR1 is MNHEY, CDR2 SMNVEV, per germline (reference sequence). The CDR3 is 17 amino acids. Trimming removed 3 bases from V and 2 bases from J, with 19 bases in between.

This clonotype was found many times. The chain carries TRBV28 and TRBJ2-2, with TRBD1 as a possible D gene (5 bases). V was cut by 3 bases and J by 0 bases, with 11 bases left in between. CDR3 length: 16 residues. CDR1 is MDHEN and CDR2 is SYDVKM in the germline V gene. This CDR3 reads CASSFHRPPNTGELFF. CDR3 nucleotide sequence: TGTGCCAGCAGTTTTCACAGGCCACCGAACACCGGGGAGCTGTTTTTT.

This chain connects TRBV7-9 to TRBJ2-1, with a weak D call TRBD2 (5 bases). Per the germline V gene, CDR1 is SEHNR and CDR2 is FQNEAQ (reference sequence). There are 15 residues in the CDR3. With 7 bases removed from V and 5 bases from J, the gap between germline ends came to 18 bases. The CDR3 coding sequence is TGTGCCAGCACCCCCCCCCGGGATCCCCACAATGAGCAGTTCTTC. This gives the protein CASTPPRDPHNEQFF.

As concerns this clonotype: A much larger clone differs from this one at a single base, so this may be a read error. The CDR3 DNA reads as TGTGCCAGCAGCTTAGCGCTGAGTGACACTGAAGCTTTCTTT. It translates to CASSLALSDTEAFF. The V call is TRBV7-2, the J call TRBJ1-1; D not resolved. V was pared by 0 bases and J by 3 bases, with 8 bases between. CDR1 and CDR2 (germline): SGHTA, FQGNSA. CDR3 length: 14 residues.

This clonotype was counted at least ten times. The genes are TRBV11-2 and TRBJ2-3; 14 bases line up with TRBD2. J lost 6 bases, V lost 3 bases, and 11 bases had no gene match. The CDR3 sequence is 18 residues long. From germline, CDR1 is SGHAT and CDR2 FQNNGV. The CDR3 nucleotides read TGTGCCAGCAGCTTTATTGTCGGACTAGCGGGAGGAGCCGATACGCAGTATTTT. Translation: CASSFIVGLAGGADTQYF.

There are a few counts of this clonotype. The chain employs TRBV11-2 and TRBJ2-1; D is undetermined. This CDR3 region has 14 residues. Germline assignment: CDR1 SGHAT and CDR2 FQNNGV. Trimming took 5 bases from V and 4 from J, leaving 12 bases between them. CDR3 region: CASSQLPSYNEQFF. The CDR3 DNA reads as TGTGCCAGCAGCCAGCTCCCAAGTTACAATGAGCAGTTCTTC.